A single sample gave rise to the 21 T cell receptor beta chains below, sequenced in a study of blood T cell repertoires in COVID-19 (dated by TCRdb to 2019 to 2021). The method was the immunoSEQ multiplex PCR assay. As stored in TCRdb, this immuneACCESS dataset retains in-frame rearrangements with V and J assigned. A fraction of the clones does not appear; measured against another copy, unresolved V genes explain less than half of the discrepancy, and the remainder lacks a known reason. Present in this sample are roughly 120,000 clones, around nine tenths of which were seen just once. The ten largest make up about 2.1% of the sample. The sequencing input was peripheral blood. Receptors originate from a woman aged 45-60 years with acute or convalescent COVID-19.

The chain combines TRBV27 with TRBJ1-2; D not certain. Germline V gives CDR1 MNHEY, CDR2 SMNVEV (reference sequence). This CDR3 has 17 amino acids. Trimming left V 2 bases short and J 9 bases short, with 25 bases between. DNA of the CDR3: TGTGCCAGCAGTTTAAGAGCAAGGACTACCAACTTTACACGCTACACCTTC. Encoded protein: CASSLRARTTNFTRYTF.

CDR3 in DNA: TGTGCCTGGAGGTCTCAGGCAAGCGAAAAACTGTTTTTT. Amino acids: CAWRSQASEKLFF. The V and J genes are TRBV30 and TRBJ1-4; D is ambiguous. From germline, CDR1 is GTSNPN and CDR2 SVGIG (reference sequence). The CDR3 is 13 residues long. V lost 3 bases, J lost 8 bases, and 13 bases lay in between.

This chain links TRBV5-4 with TRBJ2-7; 8 nucleotides match TRBD2. The CDR3 spans 15 residues. V was pared by 2 bases and J by 0 bases, with 4 bases of the junction left unmatched. Germline V gene data show CDR1 as SGHNT and CDR2 as YYREEE (reference sequence). CDR3 residues: CASSLAGTSSYEQYF. The CDR3 coding sequence is TGTGCCAGCAGCTTAGCCGGGACTAGCTCCTACGAGCAGTACTTC. Full variable domain (remainder filled in from reference TRBV5-4 and TRBJ2-7): ETGVTQSPTHLIKTRGQQVTLRCSSQSGHNTVSWYQQALGQGPQFIFQYYREEENGRGNFPPRFSGLQFPNYSSELNVNALELDDSALYLCASSLAGTSSYEQYFGPGTRLTVT.

The chain recombines TRBV5-4 with TRBJ1-1, with D perhaps matching TRBD1 (6 bases). The CDR3 covers 16 residues. CDR1 is SGHNT, CDR2 YYREEE, per germline (reference sequence). Trimming cost V 4 bases and J 4 bases, with 20 bases left between them. Here the CDR3 DNA reads TGTGCCAGCAGCACCCCCGGGACACCTTCGTCCACTGAAGCTTTCTTT. Translated, it gives CASSTPGTPSSTEAFF.

The rearrangement links TRBV9 to TRBJ2-1, with D possibly TRBD2 on 7 matching bases. The CDR3 runs to 14 residues. V gave up 2 bases and J gave up 8 bases, with 14 bases separating them. CDR1 SGDLS and CDR2 YYNGEE come from the germline V gene. The CDR3 here is CASSVQGRGDEQFF. The DNA of the CDR3 is TGTGCCAGCAGCGTCCAGGGGAGGGGGGATGAGCAGTTCTTC. The complete variable domain, with remaining parts taken from reference TRBV9 and TRBJ2-1, reads DSGVTQTPKHLITATGQRVTLRCSPRSGDLSVYWYQQSLDQGLQFLIQYYNGEERAKGNILERFSAQQFPDLHSELNLSSLELGDSALYFCASSVQGRGDEQFFGPGTRLTVL.

The CDR3 DNA reads as TGTGCCAGCAGCCCCACTGGGCCAATGAACACTGAAGCTTTCTTT. Its translation: CASSPTGPMNTEAFF. This sequence joins TRBV5-4 and TRBJ1-1, with D hard to call. The CDR3 sequence is 15 residues long. V lost 4 bases and J 0 bases, leaving 13 bases between the germline ends. Germline CDR1 is SGHNT and CDR2 is YYREEE (reference sequence).

The chain has TRBV25-1 and TRBJ1-2, with 8 bases aligning to TRBD1. The CDR3 has 18 residues. Germline-derived CDR1 and CDR2 are MGHDK and SYGVNS. Trimming at V came to 3 bases and at J to 7 bases, leaving 19 bases not matched to a gene. The CDR3 sequence is CASSDPYLSSDRGSGYTF. DNA of the CDR3: TGTGCCAGCAGTGATCCTTATCTATCCTCCGACAGGGGTTCTGGCTACACCTTC.

The rearrangement links TRBV19 to TRBJ2-1, with TRBD1 identical over 8 bases. CDR1 is LNHDA, CDR2 SQIVND, per germline (reference sequence). The J segment lost 8 bases and the V segment lost 6 bases, leaving 9 bases of the junction unmatched. This CDR3 has 14 amino acids. The CDR3 DNA sequence: TGTGCCAGTAGCCGGACAGGGTTAAAGGATGAGCAGTTCTTC. Its translation: CASSRTGLKDEQFF.

The chain employs TRBV6-5 and TRBJ2-7; D is possibly TRBD2 (6 bases). Germline V lookup: CDR1 MNHEY, CDR2 SVGAGI. This CDR3 is built from 16 residues. The germline V and J ends were trimmed by 0 bases and 1 base, with 13 bases remaining between them. CDR3 sequence reads: CASSYSSRGRSYEQYF. As DNA, the CDR3 is TGTGCCAGCAGTTACTCGTCGCGGGGCCGATCCTACGAGCAGTACTTC.

The V call is TRBV27, the J call TRBJ1-4, with no clear D. V shed 3 bases and J shed 5 bases, with 10 bases lying between them. This CDR3 region has 14 residues. Looked up from germline, CDR1 is MNHEY and CDR2 is SMNVEV (reference sequence). The CDR3 is CASSFTGFNEKLFF. Written as DNA, the CDR3 is TGTGCCAGCAGTTTTACGGGATTCAATGAAAAACTGTTTTTT.

The rearrangement joins TRBV29-1 to TRBJ1-2; TRBD1 agrees at 7 bases. The V gene end was trimmed by 7 bases and the J gene end by 7 bases; junction bases not matched to a gene: 18. This CDR3 comprises 15 residues. The germline gives CDR1 SQVTM, CDR2 ANQGSEA. The DNA for the CDR3 is TGCAGCGCGCTGCCATCCGGACAGGCGGCTTTTGGCTACACCTTC. Encoded protein: CSALPSGQAAFGYTF.

V is TRBV7-2 and J is TRBJ1-2, with 8 bases aligning to TRBD1. There are 15 residues in the CDR3. V lost 4 bases, J lost 5 bases, and 9 bases stayed unmatched. From germline, CDR1 is SGHTA and CDR2 FQGNSA. CDR3 DNA: TGTGCCAGCAGCTCAACGACAGGGGTAATATATGGCTACACCTTC. Amino acids: CASSSTTGVIYGYTF.

This clone is a singleton in its sample. The V gene is TRBV3-1 (or the pseudogene TRBV3-2), the J gene TRBJ2-2, with D perhaps matching TRBD2 (6 bases). The CDR3 covers 15 residues. Trimming took off 5 bases at V and 3 bases at J, with 13 bases between the two ends. Germline CDR1 reads LGHDT; CDR2 reads YNNKEL (reference sequence). CDR3 amino acids: CASSFPGRDTGELFF. The CDR3 DNA reads TGTGCCAGCAGCTTTCCCGGGAGAGACACCGGGGAGCTGTTTTTT.

The V call is TRBV10-3, the J call TRBJ1-4; the match to TRBD1 covers 8 bases. There are 17 residues in the CDR3. Germline V gives CDR1 ENHRY, CDR2 SYGVKD. V shed 0 bases and J 3 bases; nucleotides not matched to a gene: 6. In DNA form, the CDR3 reads TGTGCCATCAGTGAGTCGAGGTCGGACAGGGCTAATGAAAAACTGTTTTTT. This sequence encodes CAISESRSDRANEKLFF.

The genes are TRBV7-9 and TRBJ1-6; D is undetermined. This CDR3 spans 13 amino acids. CDR1 SEHNR and CDR2 FQNEAQ come from the germline V gene (reference sequence). With 1 base removed from V and 9 bases from J, the gap between germline ends came to 7 bases. The CDR3 spells CASSLEESSPLHF. CDR3 DNA sequence: TGTGCCAGCAGCTTAGAAGAGAGTTCACCCCTCCACTTT.

The J gene is TRBJ2-3, the V gene TRBV5-4, with 11 bases that match TRBD2. The CDR3 totals 15 residues. Germline CDR1 reads SGHNT; CDR2 reads YYREEE (reference sequence). V trimming: 1 base; J trimming: 4 bases; junction bases outside the gene matches: 2. CDR3 DNA sequence: TGTGCCAGCAGCTTGCCTAGCGGGGGGTCAGATACGCAGTATTTT. Amino acids: CASSLPSGGSDTQYF.

This clone was counted a few times. The CDR3 region is CASGRSTAEQYF. In DNA form, the CDR3 reads TGTGCCAGCGGCCGATCTACAGCCGAGCAGTACTTC. This chain joins TRBV9 and TRBJ2-7, with D hard to call. CDR1 and CDR2 (germline): SGDLS, YYNGEE. The CDR3 spans 12 residues. Trimming cost V 7 bases and J 6 bases, with 14 bases left between them.

The J gene is TRBJ2-1, the V gene TRBV11-2; TRBD2 matches 9 bases. This CDR3 has 15 residues. Germline CDR1 and CDR2: SGHAT and FQNNGV. The junction had 6 bases not matched to a gene; V was cut back by 5 bases and J by 4 bases. The CDR3 sequence is CASSTLAGSYNEQFF. DNA for the CDR3: TGTGCCAGCAGCACGCTAGCGGGAAGTTACAATGAGCAGTTCTTC. Full variable domain (remainder filled in from reference TRBV11-2 and TRBJ2-1): EAGVAQSPRYKIIEKRQSVAFWCNPISGHATLYWYQQILGQGPKLLIQFQNNGVVDDSQLPKDRFSAERLKGVDSTLKIQPAKLEDSAVYLCASSTLAGSYNEQFFGPGTRLTVL.

This clone was seen a few times. The V gene is TRBV7-2, the J gene TRBJ1-4, with D possibly matching TRBD1 (6 bases). There are 15 residues in the CDR3. The germline gives CDR1 SGHTA, CDR2 FQGNSA. Trimming pared 5 bases from V and 1 base from J, leaving 11 bases between. Here the CDR3 reads CASSAQGITNEKLFF. In nucleotides, the CDR3 is TGTGCCAGCAGCGCGCAGGGGATAACTAATGAAAAACTGTTTTTT.

This sequence joins TRBV4-3 and TRBJ2-1; 8 nucleotides line up with TRBD2. V trimming: 2 bases; J trimming: 15 bases; junction bases outside the gene matches: 12. Germline V lookup: CDR1 LGHNA, CDR2 YSLEER. This CDR3 contains 14 residues. The CDR3 spells CASSQSRSGKIGFF. The DNA for the CDR3 is TGCGCCAGCAGCCAAAGTCGTAGCGGGAAGATAGGGTTCTTC.

V gene TRBV19 combines with J gene TRBJ1-1, with a tentative D call TRBD1 (6 bases). The V gene's germline CDR1 is LNHDA and CDR2 SQIVND (reference sequence). The CDR3 runs to 15 residues. Deletions cut 7 bases from V and 0 bases from J, with 15 bases between. Here the CDR3 reads CASTPTGGMNTEAFF. CDR3 nucleotides: TGTGCCAGTACCCCGACAGGTGGCATGAACACTGAAGCTTTCTTT. Full variable domain (rest looked up from reference TRBV19 and TRBJ1-1): DGGITQSPKYLFRKEGQNVTLSCEQNLNHDAMYWYRQDPGQGLRLIYYSQIVNDFQKGDIAEGYSVSREKKESFPLTVTSAQKNPTAFYLCASTPTGGMNTEAFFGQGTRLTVV.